The sequence of this T cell receptor (beta chain) was determined in a study of blood T cells in healthy people across ages. This clonotype was seen a few times. Its antigen is not known. The CDR3 runs 14 residues. In germline, CDR1 is SNHLY, CDR2 FYNNEI. V was clipped by 9 bases and J by 7 bases; unmatched bases: 8. A sample-barcoded 5' primer and a J-beta primer mix were used in a second PCR of about 7 to 11 cycles. MiXCR, run by TCRdb on the 5' RACE reads, gives a single entry per CDR3 protein. Here the sample spans approximately 810,000 distinct CDR3 sequences, about 36% being singletons. Notes on the study in general: Researchers judged that diversity estimates from one million T cells fell short of true values.

At least 7 million PBMCs were isolated per sample. Total RNA extracted from each sample amounted to at least 5.5 micrograms. Sample: blood. This TCR was recovered from a man aged 18 to 30 in good health. The chain combines TRBV2 with TRBJ2-7, with 14 bases matching TRBD2. CDR3 loop: CARKGLAGGNEQYF. DNA of the CDR3: TGTGCCAGAAAAGGACTAGCGGGGGGCAATGAGCAGTACTTC.